Listed below are T cell receptor beta chains from one sample, sequenced in a study of cytotoxic CD8 clonotypes in ibrutinib-treated CLL. This table comes from immunoSEQ multiplex PCR, and its TCRdb copy is limited to in-frame clones, with some not included. The sample has approximately 60,000 clones; nearly 55% are singletons. This sample comprised PBMCs, obtained at disease progression, from a patient treated with ibrutinib. The receptors stem from a human donor with chronic lymphocytic leukemia. The CDR3 runs from the conserved cysteine through the conserved F or W. Fields, in order: D gene, V gene, J gene, clone size, CDR3 protein, CDR3 DNA. A D gene is named only where the DNA matches it firmly. Rows may omit the clone size; those that give it use once, few, many or a size class.

d_gene: .; v_gene: TRBV21-1; j_gene: TRBJ1-6; abundance: few; CDR3aa: CASSGQPPIPINSPLHF; CDR3nt: TGTGCCAGCAGTGGACAGCCCCCAATCCCAATTAATTCACCCCTCCACTTT
d_gene: .; v_gene: TRBV9; j_gene: TRBJ2-5; abundance: .; CDR3aa: CASSVFGSKETQYF; CDR3nt: TGTGCCAGCAGCGTATTCGGATCTAAGGAGACCCAGTACTTC
d_gene: TRBD1; v_gene: TRBV30; j_gene: TRBJ2-1; abundance: few; CDR3aa: CAWSRQGYGEQFF; CDR3nt: TGTGCCTGGAGCCGACAGGGGTACGGTGAGCAGTTCTTC
d_gene: TRBD1; v_gene: TRBV5-1; j_gene: TRBJ2-5; abundance: .; CDR3aa: CASSLALGRTGGTLYF; CDR3nt: TGCGCCAGCAGCTTGGCCTTAGGTCGGACAGGGGGTACGTTGTACTTC
d_gene: TRBD1; v_gene: TRBV27; j_gene: TRBJ1-5; abundance: .; CDR3aa: CASRPGYRGRGSGPQPQHF; CDR3nt: TGTGCCAGCAGGCCGGGTTACAGGGGGCGAGGCTCGGGCCCTCAGCCCCAGCATTTT
d_gene: TRBD1; v_gene: TRBV19; j_gene: TRBJ2-7; abundance: .; CDR3aa: CASSLSTGISYEQYF; CDR3nt: TGTGCCAGTTCCCTTTCGACAGGGATCTCCTACGAGCAGTACTTC
d_gene: TRBD2; v_gene: TRBV11-3; j_gene: TRBJ2-3; abundance: .; CDR3aa: CASSLILAGGTDTQYF; CDR3nt: TGTGCCAGCAGCTTAATCCTAGCGGGAGGTACAGATACGCAGTATTTT
d_gene: TRBD2; v_gene: TRBV9; j_gene: TRBJ2-3; abundance: .; CDR3aa: CASSGGLAESTDTQYF; CDR3nt: TGTGCCAGCAGCGGGGGACTAGCGGAAAGCACAGATACGCAGTATTTT
d_gene: .; v_gene: TRBV2; j_gene: TRBJ1-5; abundance: .; CDR3aa: CASSGVEKGNQPQHF; CDR3nt: TGTGCCAGCAGTGGAGTCGAAAAGGGCAATCAGCCCCAGCATTTT
d_gene: TRBD2; v_gene: TRBV5-4; j_gene: TRBJ2-7; abundance: .; CDR3aa: CASSLRWTSGVSSYEQYF; CDR3nt: TGTGCCAGCAGCTTGCGTTGGACTAGCGGCGTGAGCTCCTACGAGCAGTACTTC
d_gene: .; v_gene: TRBV30; j_gene: TRBJ2-7; abundance: few; CDR3aa: CAWSVSEVPYEQYF; CDR3nt: TGTGCCTGGAGTGTATCGGAGGTACCCTACGAGCAGTACTTC
d_gene: .; v_gene: TRBV19; j_gene: TRBJ1-3; abundance: .; CDR3aa: CASRTGTERTGNTIYF; CDR3nt: TGTGCCAGTAGGACCGGGACGGAGCGTACTGGAAACACCATATATTTT
d_gene: .; v_gene: TRBV10-3; j_gene: TRBJ2-2; abundance: once; CDR3aa: CAISRGEGGELFF; CDR3nt: TGTGCCATCTCTCGGGGTGAGGGAGGGGAGCTGTTTTTT
d_gene: TRBD1; v_gene: TRBV7-2; j_gene: TRBJ1-3; abundance: .; CDR3aa: CASSLVGTGAGNTIYF; CDR3nt: TGTGCCAGCAGCTTAGTAGGGACAGGGGCCGGAAACACCATATATTTT
d_gene: .; v_gene: TRBV11-1; j_gene: TRBJ1-1; abundance: .; CDR3aa: CASSLRRVMNTEAFF; CDR3nt: TGTGCCAGCAGCTTGAGGCGGGTCATGAACACTGAAGCTTTCTTT
d_gene: TRBD1; v_gene: TRBV19; j_gene: TRBJ1-2; abundance: .; CDR3aa: CASSLRQGVDGDYGYTF; CDR3nt: TGTGCCAGTAGTCTCCGCCAGGGGGTGGATGGCGACTATGGCTACACCTTC
d_gene: .; v_gene: TRBV2; j_gene: TRBJ1-6; abundance: .; CDR3aa: CASRELGNSPLHF; CDR3nt: TGTGCCAGCAGGGAGCTTGGTAATTCACCCCTCCACTTT
d_gene: .; v_gene: TRBV10-3; j_gene: TRBJ2-1; abundance: few; CDR3aa: CAISEMGNEQFF; CDR3nt: TGTGCCATCAGTGAGATGGGCAATGAGCAGTTCTTC
d_gene: .; v_gene: TRBV2; j_gene: TRBJ1-1; abundance: .; CDR3aa: CASSRTGMNTEAFF; CDR3nt: TGTGCCAGCAGTCGTACAGGTATGAACACTGAAGCTTTCTTT
d_gene: TRBD1; v_gene: TRBV28; j_gene: TRBJ1-5; abundance: .; CDR3aa: CASRAGTGGNQPQHF; CDR3nt: TGTGCCAGCAGGGCCGGGACAGGGGGCAATCAGCCCCAGCATTTT
d_gene: .; v_gene: TRBV2; j_gene: TRBJ2-4; abundance: .; CDR3aa: CASNTAAKNIQYF; CDR3nt: TGTGCCAGCAACACGGCAGCCAAAAACATTCAGTACTTC
d_gene: TRBD1; v_gene: TRBV19; j_gene: TRBJ1-1; abundance: .; CDR3aa: CASSMDRANTEAFF; CDR3nt: TGTGCCAGTAGTATGGACAGGGCGAACACTGAAGCTTTCTTT
d_gene: TRBD2; v_gene: TRBV30; j_gene: TRBJ2-1; abundance: .; CDR3aa: CAWRGTSGRYYEQFF; CDR3nt: TGTGCCTGGAGGGGGACTAGCGGGAGATACTATGAGCAGTTCTTC
d_gene: TRBD2; v_gene: TRBV7-2; j_gene: TRBJ2-7; abundance: .; CDR3aa: CATAYSGRSSYEQYF; CDR3nt: TGTGCCACCGCGTATAGCGGGAGGTCGTCCTACGAGCAGTACTTC
d_gene: TRBD1; v_gene: TRBV18; j_gene: TRBJ2-1; abundance: .; CDR3aa: CASSPKDRGRNDEQFF; CDR3nt: TGTGCCAGCTCACCAAAAGACAGGGGGCGCAACGATGAGCAGTTCTTC
d_gene: .; v_gene: TRBV4-3; j_gene: TRBJ1-1; abundance: .; CDR3aa: CASSQDLGGNTEAFF; CDR3nt: TGCGCCAGCAGCCAAGATCTTGGAGGGAACACTGAAGCTTTCTTT
d_gene: .; v_gene: TRBV27; j_gene: TRBJ2-1; abundance: .; CDR3aa: CASSPSPNGYNEQFF; CDR3nt: TGTGCCAGCAGTCCATCCCCCAACGGCTACAATGAGCAGTTCTTC
d_gene: TRBD1; v_gene: TRBV11-3; j_gene: TRBJ2-5; abundance: once; CDR3aa: CASSLDLGTGGKETQYF; CDR3nt: TGTGCCAGCAGCTTAGATTTGGGGACAGGGGGAAAAGAGACCCAGTACTTC
d_gene: TRBD1; v_gene: TRBV7-9; j_gene: TRBJ2-3; abundance: .; CDR3aa: CASSSGTGSTDTQYF; CDR3nt: TGTGCCAGCAGCTCCGGGACAGGGAGCACAGATACGCAGTATTTT
d_gene: .; v_gene: TRBV4-1; j_gene: TRBJ1-5; abundance: .; CDR3aa: CASSQEARGPQHF; CDR3nt: TGCGCCAGCAGCCAAGAGGCGAGGGGGCCCCAGCATTTT
d_gene: .; v_gene: TRBV7-9; j_gene: TRBJ1-2; abundance: .; CDR3aa: CASSFGQNYGYTF; CDR3nt: TGTGCCAGCAGCTTCGGCCAAAACTATGGCTACACCTTC
d_gene: .; v_gene: TRBV6-5; j_gene: TRBJ1-1; abundance: .; CDR3aa: CATQNPYRSTEAFF; CDR3nt: TGTGCCACCCAAAACCCTTACAGGTCCACTGAAGCTTTCTTT
d_gene: .; v_gene: TRBV7-9; j_gene: TRBJ2-1; abundance: .; CDR3aa: CASSSWDLGDAEQFF; CDR3nt: TGTGCCAGCAGCTCCTGGGACCTCGGCGACGCTGAGCAGTTCTTC
d_gene: TRBD1; v_gene: TRBV7-6; j_gene: TRBJ1-2; abundance: .; CDR3aa: CASSLGTAYNNYGYTF; CDR3nt: TGTGCCAGCAGCCTCGGGACAGCCTATAATAACTATGGCTACACCTTC
d_gene: TRBD2; v_gene: TRBV4-1; j_gene: TRBJ2-3; abundance: .; CDR3aa: CASSASGGLSTDTQYF; CDR3nt: TGCGCCAGCAGCGCAAGCGGGGGGCTTAGCACAGATACGCAGTATTTT
d_gene: .; v_gene: TRBV6-5; j_gene: TRBJ1-2; abundance: .; CDR3aa: CASSYGSGDGYTF; CDR3nt: TGTGCCAGCAGTTACGGCAGCGGGGACGGCTACACCTTC
d_gene: .; v_gene: TRBV20-1; j_gene: TRBJ1-5; abundance: .; CDR3aa: CSASPQHF; CDR3nt: TGCAGTGCTAGTCCCCAGCATTTT
d_gene: .; v_gene: TRBV7-8; j_gene: TRBJ1-1; abundance: .; CDR3aa: CASSLMVMNTEAFF; CDR3nt: TGTGCCAGCAGCTTAATGGTCATGAACACTGAAGCTTTCTTT
d_gene: TRBD1; v_gene: TRBV15; j_gene: TRBJ1-3; abundance: .; CDR3aa: CATSRDPIQGAGNTIYF; CDR3nt: TGTGCCACCAGCAGAGATCCGATACAGGGGGCAGGAAACACCATATATTTT
d_gene: TRBD1; v_gene: TRBV28; j_gene: TRBJ1-2; abundance: .; CDR3aa: CASTHEAGGGYGYTF; CDR3nt: TGTGCCAGCACCCACGAGGCAGGGGGCGGCTATGGCTACACCTTC
d_gene: .; v_gene: TRBV13; j_gene: TRBJ2-7; abundance: .; CDR3aa: CASSLGGRLYEQYF; CDR3nt: TGTGCCAGCAGCTTAGGAGGGAGACTCTACGAGCAGTACTTC
d_gene: TRBD2; v_gene: TRBV4-3; j_gene: TRBJ2-7; abundance: .; CDR3aa: CASSQAALAASYEQYF; CDR3nt: TGCGCCAGCAGCCAAGCCGCACTAGCGGCTTCCTACGAGCAGTACTTC
d_gene: .; v_gene: TRBV28; j_gene: TRBJ1-2; abundance: few; CDR3aa: CASMEGESGYTF; CDR3nt: TGTGCCAGCATGGAGGGGGAGAGTGGCTACACCTTC
d_gene: .; v_gene: TRBV27; j_gene: TRBJ2-7; abundance: .; CDR3aa: CASSLSLQGGYGYEQYF; CDR3nt: TGTGCCAGCAGTTTATCGCTTCAGGGTGGGTACGGATACGAGCAGTACTTC
d_gene: .; v_gene: TRBV27; j_gene: TRBJ2-1; abundance: few; CDR3aa: CASSMWRVDYNEQFF; CDR3nt: TGTGCCAGCAGCATGTGGAGGGTGGACTACAATGAGCAGTTCTTC
d_gene: TRBD2; v_gene: TRBV7-2; j_gene: TRBJ2-2; abundance: few; CDR3aa: CASSLAAGELIGELFF; CDR3nt: TGTGCCAGCAGCTTAGCGGCGGGAGAACTTATCGGGGAGCTGTTTTTT
d_gene: TRBD1; v_gene: TRBV27; j_gene: TRBJ2-7; abundance: .; CDR3aa: CASSKGTESSYEQYF; CDR3nt: TGTGCCAGCAGTAAAGGGACAGAAAGCTCCTACGAGCAGTACTTC
d_gene: .; v_gene: TRBV7-9; j_gene: TRBJ1-2; abundance: .; CDR3aa: CASSLVLGRARGYTF; CDR3nt: TGTGCCAGCAGCTTAGTTCTCGGCAGGGCGCGAGGCTACACCTTC
d_gene: .; v_gene: TRBV6-1; j_gene: TRBJ2-1; abundance: .; CDR3aa: CASSDYRGHSSYNEQFF; CDR3nt: TGTGCCAGCAGTGATTATAGAGGACACAGCTCCTACAATGAGCAGTTCTTC
d_gene: TRBD2; v_gene: TRBV5-6; j_gene: TRBJ2-7; abundance: once; CDR3aa: CASSLGLVLYEQYF; CDR3nt: TGTGCCAGCAGTTTGGGACTAGTTCTCTACGAGCAGTACTTC